This T cell receptor (beta chain) was recovered during a study of T cells in tuberculosis. Overall study context: T cells were selected with CD1B tetramers loaded with glucose monomycolate. A South African cohort included IGRA-negative adolescents, latently infected IGRA-positive adolescents and adults with active tuberculosis. The study, taken as a whole, reports: Shorter CDR3-alpha in active tuberculosis partly drove smaller distances.

Libraries were prepared by immunoSEQ multiplex PCR; TCRdb keeps only in-frame clonotypes and omits some of them. Of tens of thousands of clones in the sample, about 92% are singletons; the top ten hold 4% to 5.5%. As to this clone: Its target is unknown.

On average about 92,000 T cells per donor were immunosequenced. From germline, CDR1 is SGHTA and CDR2 FQGNSA. There are 19 residues in the CDR3. The V and J ends lost 1 base and 3 bases, in that order; junction bases with no gene match: 13. This clonotype originated in a donor between 10 and 35 years old with latent tuberculosis or without tuberculosis infection. The chain joins TRBV7-2 to TRBJ2-7; 12 nucleotides line up with TRBD2. Source material: PBMCs. The CDR3 loop reads CASSLEGLAGSTVFYEQYF. Written as DNA, the CDR3 is TGTGCCAGCAGCTTAGAGGGACTAGCGGGTAGTACAGTCTTCTACGAGCAGTACTTC.